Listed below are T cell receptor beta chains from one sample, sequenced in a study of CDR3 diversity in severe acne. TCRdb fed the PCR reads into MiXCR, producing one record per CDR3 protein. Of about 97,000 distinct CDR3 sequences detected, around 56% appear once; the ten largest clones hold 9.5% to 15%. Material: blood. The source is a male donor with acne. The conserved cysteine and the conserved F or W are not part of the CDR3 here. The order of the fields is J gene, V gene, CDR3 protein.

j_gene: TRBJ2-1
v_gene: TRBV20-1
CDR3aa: SARSSTSGRNEQF

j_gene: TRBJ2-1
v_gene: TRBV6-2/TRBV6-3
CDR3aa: ASSTPSGRAQQF

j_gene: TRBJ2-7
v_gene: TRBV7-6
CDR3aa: ASSASGGTVPYEQY

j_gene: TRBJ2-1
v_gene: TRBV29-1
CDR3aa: SVEAFFIGLADNEQF

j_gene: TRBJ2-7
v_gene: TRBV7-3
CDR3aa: ASSRGTSYEQY

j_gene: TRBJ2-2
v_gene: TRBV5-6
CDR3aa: ASSYTGTSGRTGELF

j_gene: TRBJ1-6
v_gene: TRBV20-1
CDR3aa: SAWDRGNSPLH

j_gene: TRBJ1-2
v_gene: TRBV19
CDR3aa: AGAPGQGALGYT

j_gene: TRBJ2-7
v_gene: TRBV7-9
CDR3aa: ASSLRTSGFYEQY

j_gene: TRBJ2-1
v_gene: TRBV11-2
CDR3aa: ASSLVAGFEQF

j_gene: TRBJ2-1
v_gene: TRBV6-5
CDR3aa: ASSYSIGTSGTNEQF

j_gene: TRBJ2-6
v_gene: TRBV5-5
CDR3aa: ASSTGLSPGANVLT

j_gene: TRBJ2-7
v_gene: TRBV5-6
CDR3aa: ASSLWREYEQY

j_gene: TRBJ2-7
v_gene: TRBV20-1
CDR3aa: SASLAGGPYEQY

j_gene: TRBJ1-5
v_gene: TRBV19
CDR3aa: ASGQINQPQH

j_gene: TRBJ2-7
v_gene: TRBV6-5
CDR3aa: ASTRGVYEQY

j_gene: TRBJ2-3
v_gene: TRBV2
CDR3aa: ASSADSNTDTQY

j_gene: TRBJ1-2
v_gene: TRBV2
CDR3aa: ASSEAAGGYT

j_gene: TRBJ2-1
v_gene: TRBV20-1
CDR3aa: SANRPGLAGLNEQF

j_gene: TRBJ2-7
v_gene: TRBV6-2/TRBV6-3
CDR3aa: ASRVWGRTFDEQY

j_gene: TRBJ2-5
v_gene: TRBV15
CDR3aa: ATSKVPSGSRETQY

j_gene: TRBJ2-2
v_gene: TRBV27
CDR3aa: ASSPETGLNTGELF

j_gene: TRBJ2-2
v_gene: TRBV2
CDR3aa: ASSENPVGKSGGELF

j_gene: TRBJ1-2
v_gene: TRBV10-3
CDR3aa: AISNYGQSDGYT

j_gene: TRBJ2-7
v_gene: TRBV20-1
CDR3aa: SARLLLQGAGPSYEQY

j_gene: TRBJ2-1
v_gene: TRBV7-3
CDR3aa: ASSFTGTQQF

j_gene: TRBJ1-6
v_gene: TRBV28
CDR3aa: ASRGMSSYNSPLH

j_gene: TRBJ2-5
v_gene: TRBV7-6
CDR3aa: ASSASTGEEETQY

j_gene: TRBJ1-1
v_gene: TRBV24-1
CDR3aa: ATGMGMNTEAF

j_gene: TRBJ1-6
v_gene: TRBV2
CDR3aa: ASGLGKAPNSPLH

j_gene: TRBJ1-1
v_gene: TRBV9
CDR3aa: ASTQGGNTEAF

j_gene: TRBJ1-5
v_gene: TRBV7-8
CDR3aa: ASSRGTGSQPQH

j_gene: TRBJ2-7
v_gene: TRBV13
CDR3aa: ASILGQGGLGKQY

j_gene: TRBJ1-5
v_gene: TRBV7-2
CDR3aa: ASSLTLPGGHNQPQH

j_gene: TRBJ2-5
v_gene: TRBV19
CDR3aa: ASSQSGGQGGETQY

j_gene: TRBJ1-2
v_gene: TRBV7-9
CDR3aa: ASSSGQGGGYT

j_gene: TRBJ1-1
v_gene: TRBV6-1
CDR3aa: ANSLIDRVGTEAF

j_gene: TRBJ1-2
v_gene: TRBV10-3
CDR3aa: AISESLNYGYT

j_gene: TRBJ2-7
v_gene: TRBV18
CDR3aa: ASSRDPGVDEQY

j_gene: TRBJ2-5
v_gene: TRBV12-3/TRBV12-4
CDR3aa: ASRGGYGTGGYETQY